This entry lists 13 T cell receptor beta chains sequenced from one sample in a study of T-cell reconstitution after alpha-beta-depleted transplantation in children. Unique molecular identifiers featured in how the TCRbeta library was prepared. TCRdb itself ran the PCR reads through MiXCR, one entry per CDR3 protein. The repertoire holds roughly 610,000 distinct CDR3 sequences, with more than 9% as singletons. The material sequenced was PBMCs from the stem cell graft donor, taken from the stem cell graft. Every receptor here comes from a human donor who donated a stem cell graft to a child with acute myeloid leukemia.

The chain couples TRBV20-1 to TRBJ2-1; 8 nucleotides align to TRBD2. The ends lost 0 bases at V and 7 bases at J; junction bases unmatched: 8. The CDR3 is 15 amino acids. The germline V gene encodes CDR1 DFQATT and CDR2 SNEGSKA (reference sequence). The CDR3 region has the DNA TGCAGTGCTAGAGATTCTAACGGGAGGGCTAATGAGCAGTTCTTC. Its translation is CSARDSNGRANEQFF.

The chain employs TRBV1 and TRBJ2-1; the table's D call TRBD2 went unverified against the DNA. TRBV1 is marked as a pseudogene. The CDR3 sequence is 15 residues long. In DNA, the CDR3 is TGCACCAGCAGAGATAGCGGGAGTAAACACAATGAGCAGTTCTTC. Residues: CTSRDSGSKHNEQFF.

There are many counts of this clonotype. The gene calls are TRBV29-1 and TRBJ2-6; D ambiguous. Deletions cut 4 bases from V and 2 bases from J, with 3 bases between. Germline V gives CDR1 SQVTM, CDR2 ANQGSEA. The CDR3 has 12 residues. The CDR3: CSVGAGANVLTF. The CDR3 DNA follows: TGCAGCGTTGGGGCTGGGGCCAACGTCCTGACTTTC.

V gene TRBV27 combines with J gene TRBJ2-3, with TRBD2 as a possible D gene (5 bases). CDR3 length: 14 residues. Per germline, CDR1 MNHEY and CDR2 SMNVEV (reference sequence). V was cut by 6 bases and J by 2 bases, with 12 bases left in between. In DNA form, the CDR3 reads TGTGCCAGCAGGCTACTAGACCACACAGATACGCAGTATTTT. The encoded protein is CASRLLDHTDTQYF.

This clonotype was counted many times. Here the CDR3 reads CSARAGGVEPQHF. CDR3 in DNA: TGCAGTGCTAGGGCCGGGGGAGTGGAGCCCCAGCATTTT. The J gene is TRBJ1-5, the V gene TRBV20-1; TRBD1 is a possible D gene (5 bases). The CDR3 extends over 13 amino acids. V was cut by 3 bases and J by 8 bases, with 14 bases left in between. Germline V CDR1 and CDR2: DFQATT, SNEGSKA (reference sequence).

This clonotype was counted a few times. The rearrangement links TRBV28 to TRBJ2-2; D gene unclear. This CDR3 is 13 amino acids long. The V end was cut by 7 bases, the J end by 5 bases, with 11 bases between. Germline CDR1 MDHEN, CDR2 SYDVKM. Written as DNA, the CDR3 is TGTGCCAGCACGGATTCAGGAACCGGGGAGCTGTTTTTT. Protein product: CASTDSGTGELFF.

The J gene is TRBJ2-3, the V gene TRBV10-3; 8 nucleotides match TRBD2. This CDR3 has 14 residues. Germline CDR1 ENHRY, CDR2 SYGVKD. The ends lost 6 bases at V and 1 base at J; junction bases unmatched: 3. The CDR3 region has the DNA TGTGCCATCAGAGCGGGAGAGGGCACAGATACGCAGTATTTT. Translation: CAIRAGEGTDTQYF.

This clonotype was found a few times. This chain joins TRBV5-5 and TRBJ1-5, with 7 nucleotides matching TRBD1. V trimming: 4 bases; J trimming: 9 bases; junction bases outside the gene matches: 7. The CDR3 is 13 amino acids. CDR1 is SGHKS, CDR2 YYEKEE, per germline (reference sequence). CDR3 in DNA: TGTGCCAGCAGCCAGACAGGGTCTGGGCCCCAGCATTTT. It encodes CASSQTGSGPQHF.

This clonotype was seen many times. The V and J genes are TRBV20-1 and TRBJ2-7; 10 bases line up with TRBD2. The CDR3 has 13 residues. Germline values: CDR1 DFQATT, CDR2 SNEGSKA (reference sequence). J gave up 5 bases and V 5 bases, and 6 bases lay outside the gene matches. The CDR3 region has the DNA TGCAGTGCTGACGGGACTAGCGCCCACGAGCAGTACTTC. Encoded protein: CSADGTSAHEQYF.

In its sample, this clonotype was seen many times. The genes are TRBV20-1 and TRBJ2-1; 8 bases are a match to TRBD1. CDR1 is DFQATT and CDR2 is SNEGSKA in the germline V gene (reference sequence). Trimming removed 1 base from V and 5 bases from J; junction bases left unmatched: 7. This CDR3 is built from 15 residues. In DNA, the CDR3 is TGCAGTGCTAGAGCTGGCAGGGGGCTTAACAATGAGCAGTTCTTC. It specifies CSARAGRGLNNEQFF.

This clonotype was detected many times. This rearrangement joins TRBV5-6 to TRBJ1-5; TRBD1 matches 7 bases. The CDR3 totals 16 residues. Germline V CDR1 and CDR2: SGHDT, YYEEEE. V shed 0 bases and J 5 bases; nucleotides not matched to a gene: 8. The CDR3 loop is CASSLAATGNYQPQHF. DNA for the CDR3: TGTGCCAGCAGCTTGGCCGCGACAGGGAATTATCAGCCCCAGCATTTT.

There are many counts of this clonotype. Here the CDR3 reads CSARWKDIHNSPLHF. The CDR3 DNA is TGCAGTGCTAGGTGGAAGGACATCCATAATTCACCCCTCCACTTT. The chain carries TRBV20-1 and TRBJ1-6; D might be TRBD1 (5 bases). The germline V gene encodes CDR1 DFQATT and CDR2 SNEGSKA (reference sequence). This CDR3 has 15 amino acids. Trimming stripped 3 bases from V and 5 bases from J, with 14 bases between.

The chain uses TRBV6-2 or TRBV6-3 and TRBJ2-5; 8 nucleotides agree with TRBD1. Germline V gives CDR1 MNHEY, CDR2 SVGEGT. The CDR3 is 17 amino acids. Trimming at V came to 2 bases and at J to 5 bases, leaving 13 bases not matched to a gene. The CDR3 DNA follows: TGTGCCAGCAGTTACGTCGGCGGACAGGGAAGATGGGAGACCCAGTACTTC. Translating it yields CASSYVGGQGRWETQYF.